These T cell receptor beta chains were read from a single sample in a study of CD8+ T cells in alopecia areata. Using immunoSEQ multiplex PCR, the repertoire was profiled, and TCRdb retains in-frame clones only, with some absent. The sample holds under 250,000 clones, about 60% seen once. The sample consisted of CD4+ T cells sorted from blood, taken at week 0. Receptors originate from a human donor with alopecia areata. Each CDR3 is given without its conserved first and last residue.

v_call,j_call,cdr3_aa
TRBV29-1,TRBJ1-2,SVRTGNYGYT
TRBV19,TRBJ1-2,ASSIRTANYGYT
TRBV30,TRBJ2-2,AWSSPWGVNTGELF
TRBV30,TRBJ2-3,AWSQAGRARNTQY
TRBV7-2,TRBJ2-5,ASSSLAGAQETQY
TRBV11-2,TRBJ2-3,ASSLNSGGHGTDTQY
TRBV29-1,TRBJ2-2,SAEGGLNTGELF
TRBV29-1,TRBJ1-1,SVDGQINTEAF
TRBV5-4,TRBJ1-5,ASSDLASNQPQH
TRBV30,TRBJ2-5,AWSSGRSQETQY
TRBV7-8,TRBJ1-3,ASSLVIQASGNTIY
TRBV30,TRBJ1-1,AWKNQLVTQGNTEAF
TRBV9,TRBJ2-1,ASSVETGGSYYNEQF
TRBV9,TRBJ1-1,ASSSQTGNTEAF
TRBV30,TRBJ2-2,AWSVPGSGPTGELF
TRBV9,TRBJ2-5,ASSVNDQETQY
TRBV5-1,TRBJ1-2,ASTLSGTGGYT
TRBV7-7,TRBJ2-5,ASSFSGTKETQY
TRBV27,TRBJ1-5,ASSLSSNQPQH
TRBV9,TRBJ1-2,ASSVGRGLYGYT
TRBV18,TRBJ2-7,ASSPRLEGLYEQY
TRBV10-1,TRBJ2-7,ASSEPENYEQY
TRBV19,TRBJ2-7,ASSRKRSSYEQY
TRBV30,TRBJ1-3,AWSVGAAGNTIY
TRBV25-1,TRBJ2-1,ASSGLAGGHRSYNEQF
TRBV29-1,TRBJ2-7,SVSGDRSSYEQY
TRBV7-8,TRBJ2-3,ASSPGQGLYTDTQY
TRBV29-1,TRBJ1-1,SASTGGNTEAF
TRBV25-1,TRBJ1-6,ASSLGQGSSYNSPLH
TRBV29-1,TRBJ2-1,SVDPGSSYNEQF
TRBV7-2,TRBJ2-2,ASSLVARVFATGELF
TRBV5-1,TRBJ1-2,ASRTGTNYGYT
TRBV7-8,TRBJ1-2,ASSSSRGGYT
TRBV6-5,TRBJ1-1,ASRGTGRNTEAF
TRBV27,TRBJ1-2,ASSLNGQGGRYGYT
TRBV5-6,TRBJ2-2,ASSLLDNTGELF
TRBV18,TRBJ2-7,ASSPERIYEQY
TRBV6-5,TRBJ2-5,ASSSPGQGETQY
TRBV7-9,TRBJ1-6,ASSTGRDHNSPLH
TRBV27,TRBJ1-5,ASNKQGSNQPQH
TRBV7-3,TRBJ1-1,ASSLMENTEAF
TRBV10-2,TRBJ1-5,ASSPGGGNQPQH
TRBV29-1,TRBJ1-1,SVSTHRETEAF
TRBV30,TRBJ1-2,AWSLRTGAGYT